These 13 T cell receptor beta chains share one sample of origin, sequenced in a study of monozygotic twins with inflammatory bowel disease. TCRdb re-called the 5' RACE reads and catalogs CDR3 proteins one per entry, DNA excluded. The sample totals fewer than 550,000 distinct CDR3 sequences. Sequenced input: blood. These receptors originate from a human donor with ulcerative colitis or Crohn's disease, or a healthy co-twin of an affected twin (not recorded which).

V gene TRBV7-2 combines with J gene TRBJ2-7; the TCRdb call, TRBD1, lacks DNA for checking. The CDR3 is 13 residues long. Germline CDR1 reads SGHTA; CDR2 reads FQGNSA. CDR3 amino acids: CASSLRTDNEQYF.

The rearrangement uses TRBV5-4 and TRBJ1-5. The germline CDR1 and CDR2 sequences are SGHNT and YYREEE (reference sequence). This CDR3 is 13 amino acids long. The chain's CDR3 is CASSLDGFQPQHF.

This CDR3 reads CSPLAGGRDTQYF. This chain uses TRBV20-1 with TRBJ2-3; TCRdb calls TRBD2, which cannot be checked without DNA. The CDR3 is made up of 13 amino acids. The germline V gene has CDR1 DFQATT and CDR2 SNEGSKA (reference sequence).

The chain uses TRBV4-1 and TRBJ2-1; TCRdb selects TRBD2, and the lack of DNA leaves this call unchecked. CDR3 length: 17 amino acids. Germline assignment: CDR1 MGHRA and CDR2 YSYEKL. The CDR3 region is CASSPRTSGSSYNEQFF.

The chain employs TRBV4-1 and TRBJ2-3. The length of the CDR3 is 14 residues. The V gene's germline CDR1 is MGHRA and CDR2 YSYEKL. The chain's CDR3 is CASSQDAATDTQYF.

The CDR3 is CASSLTLEYQETQYF. The J gene is TRBJ2-5, the V gene TRBV5-1. The germline gives CDR1 SGHRS, CDR2 YFSETQ. The CDR3 has 15 amino acids.

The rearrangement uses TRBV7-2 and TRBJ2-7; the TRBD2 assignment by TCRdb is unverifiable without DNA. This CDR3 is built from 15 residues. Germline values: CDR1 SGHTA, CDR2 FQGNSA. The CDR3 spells CASSLPSGRTYEQYF.

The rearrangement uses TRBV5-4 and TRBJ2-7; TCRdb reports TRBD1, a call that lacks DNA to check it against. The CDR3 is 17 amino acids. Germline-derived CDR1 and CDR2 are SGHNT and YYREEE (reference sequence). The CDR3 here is CASSLDRTGGEAYEQYF.

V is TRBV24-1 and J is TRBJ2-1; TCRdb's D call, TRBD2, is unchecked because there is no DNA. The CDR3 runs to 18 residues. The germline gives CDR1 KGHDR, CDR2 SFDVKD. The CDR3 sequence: CATSDGVEGKSNFNEQFF.

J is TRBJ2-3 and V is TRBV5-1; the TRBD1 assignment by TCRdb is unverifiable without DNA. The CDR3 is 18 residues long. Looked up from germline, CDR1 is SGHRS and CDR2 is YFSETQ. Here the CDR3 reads CASSSLAGEPPGGDTQYF.

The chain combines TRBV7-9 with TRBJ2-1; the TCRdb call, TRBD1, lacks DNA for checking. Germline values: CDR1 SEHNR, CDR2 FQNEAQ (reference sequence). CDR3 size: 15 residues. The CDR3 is CASSFGQGNHNEQFF.

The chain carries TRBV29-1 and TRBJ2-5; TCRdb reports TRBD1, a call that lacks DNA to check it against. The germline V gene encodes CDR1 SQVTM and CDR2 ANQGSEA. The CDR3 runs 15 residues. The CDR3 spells CSVEAWDREPETQYF.

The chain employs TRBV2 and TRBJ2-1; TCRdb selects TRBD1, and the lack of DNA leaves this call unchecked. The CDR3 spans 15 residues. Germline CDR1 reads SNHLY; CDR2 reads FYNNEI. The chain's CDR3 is CASSDRDRPYNEQFF.